The 9 T cell receptor beta chains given below trace back to one sample, sequenced in a study of blood T cell repertoires in COVID-19. Method: immunoSEQ multiplex PCR; TCRdb's copy keeps in-frame clones and lacks some. The sample yields around 300,000 clones, about nine tenths seen once. The sample comprised PBMCs or T cells enriched from blood (not recorded which). These receptor sequences come from a woman in her forties who had recovered from COVID-19.

This chain connects TRBV6-5 to TRBJ1-2; TRBD1 aligns across 10 bases. V lost 5 bases and J lost 7; bases outside the gene matches: 7. This CDR3 is built from 14 residues. From germline, CDR1 is MNHEY and CDR2 SVGAGI. The CDR3 nucleotides read TGTGCCAGCAGTCGAGGACAGGGGGTCTCTGGCTACACCTTC. Its translation is CASSRGQGVSGYTF.

The CDR3 spells CASSSTGYGYTF. CDR3 nucleotides: TGTGCCAGCAGCTCGACAGGTTATGGCTACACCTTC. This chain connects TRBV7-8 to TRBJ1-2, with TRBD1 as a possible D gene (6 bases). Trimming left V 4 bases short and J 5 bases short, with 8 bases between. In germline, CDR1 is SGHVS, CDR2 FQNEAQ. This CDR3 is built from 12 residues.

V and J are TRBV5-1 and TRBJ1-1, with D tentatively TRBD1 (5 bases). This CDR3 region has 15 residues. The germline V and J ends were trimmed by 1 base and 7 bases, with 17 bases remaining between them. The V gene's germline CDR1 is SGHRS and CDR2 YFSETQ. CDR3 amino acids: CASSLLGVEVVEAFF. The CDR3 coding sequence is TGCGCCAGCAGCTTGTTAGGGGTAGAGGTTGTTGAAGCTTTCTTT.

V gene TRBV18 combines with J gene TRBJ1-5, with TRBD1 matching over 12 bases. The germline V gene encodes CDR1 KGHSH and CDR2 LQKENI. V was pared by 3 bases and J by 3 bases, with 6 bases of the junction left unmatched. The CDR3 runs to 17 residues. The CDR3 DNA follows: TGTGCCAGCTCACCTCCCGGGACAGGGGGCCTCAATCAGCCCCAGCATTTT. Its translation is CASSPPGTGGLNQPQHF.

The J gene is TRBJ1-4, the V gene TRBV10-2, with TRBD1 as a possible D gene (5 bases). Germline assignment: CDR1 WSHSY and CDR2 SAAADI. The V end lost 3 bases, the J end lost 4 bases, and 12 bases lay between the germline ends. The CDR3 is made up of 15 amino acids. CDR3: CASSDPGLGNEKLFF. The CDR3 nucleotides read TGCGCCAGCAGTGATCCAGGGTTGGGTAATGAAAAACTGTTTTTT.

V usage is TRBV28 and J usage is TRBJ1-2; 7 nucleotides align to TRBD1. Trimming at V came to 7 bases and at J to 4 bases, leaving 6 bases not matched to a gene. The CDR3 contains 13 residues. Germline V lookup: CDR1 MDHEN, CDR2 SYDVKM. The CDR3 sequence: CASTRQGGYGYTF. The DNA for the CDR3 is TGTGCCAGCACACGACAGGGCGGCTATGGCTACACCTTC.

In its sample, this clone was seen many times. The chain joins TRBV4-1 to TRBJ1-3, with a possible D match to TRBD1 (5 bases). The germline V and J ends were trimmed by 1 base and 7 bases, with 11 bases remaining between them. The CDR3 consists of 14 residues. The germline CDR1 and CDR2 sequences are MGHRA and YSYEKL. For the CDR3, the DNA is TGCGCCAGCAGCCAAGGGGGGGGACCTAACACCATATATTTT. Translated: CASSQGGGPNTIYF.

This chain joins TRBV27 and TRBJ1-6, with 8 bases identical to TRBD1. The length of the CDR3 is 22 residues. V was clipped by 1 base and J by 6 bases; unmatched bases: 23. CDR1 is MNHEY, CDR2 SMNVEV, per germline (reference sequence). The CDR3 protein is CASSLFQESIGQGSMSNSPLHF. The CDR3 nucleotides are TGTGCCAGCAGTTTATTCCAAGAGTCGATCGGACAGGGTTCAATGAGTAATTCACCCCTCCACTTT.

The chain employs TRBV3-1 (or the pseudogene TRBV3-2) and TRBJ2-1; 9 nucleotides align to TRBD2. The V and J ends lost 4 bases and 8 bases, in that order; junction bases with no gene match: 9. This CDR3 has 15 residues. Per germline, CDR1 LGHDT and CDR2 YNNKEL (reference sequence). In nucleotides, the CDR3 is TGTGCCAGCAGCCCACCGGGACTAGCTTCGGATGAGCAGTTCTTC. As protein: CASSPPGLASDEQFF.